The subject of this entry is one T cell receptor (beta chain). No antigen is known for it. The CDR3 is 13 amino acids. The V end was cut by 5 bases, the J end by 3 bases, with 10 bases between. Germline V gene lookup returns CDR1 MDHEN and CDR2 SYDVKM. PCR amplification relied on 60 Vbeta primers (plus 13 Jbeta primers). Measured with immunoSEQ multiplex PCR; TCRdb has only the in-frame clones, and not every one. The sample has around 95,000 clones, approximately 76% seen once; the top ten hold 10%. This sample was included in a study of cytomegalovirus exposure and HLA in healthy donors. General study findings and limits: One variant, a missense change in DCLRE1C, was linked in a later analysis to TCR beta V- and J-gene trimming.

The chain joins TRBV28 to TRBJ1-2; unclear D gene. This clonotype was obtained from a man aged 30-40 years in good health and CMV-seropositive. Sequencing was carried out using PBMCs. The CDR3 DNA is TGTGCCAGCAGTCCTGCGTTGGACTATGGCTACACCTTC. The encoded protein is CASSPALDYGYTF.